The present entry profiles one T cell receptor beta chain with its context. This clone occurred a few times. No cognate antigen has been identified for it. Base qualities are not recorded, but no much larger clone differs from it by a single base. The sample belongs to a study of cytomegalovirus exposure and HLA in healthy donors (dated by TCRdb to 2016 to 2017). Notes on the research overall: An earlier analysis of 587 of the donors reported 276 Gb of sequence data and 95 million to 120 million unique TCR beta sequences obtained from around 170 million T cells. The study used immunosequencing to profile the T cell repertoires of approximately 650 subjects and linked those repertoires to cytomegalovirus serostatus. Roughly 300 gigabases of sequencing data and roughly 90 million unique TCR sequences were included in an early release covering roughly 700 HLA-typed donors. A later analysis re-analyzed previously published TCR beta repertoires from about 730 donors and added high-resolution HLA genotyping to study TCR occurrence patterns. HLA typing included class I and class II loci at four-digit resolution. The study aimed to test whether cataloging public T cell receptors could reveal signatures of past pathogen exposure. Typing coverage differed by locus: A, B, C, DRB1 and DQB1 were typed in roughly 620-630 donors, DQA1 in roughly 510, DPA1 in some 600, and DPB1 in around 440. Donor age, sex, ethnicity and CMV serostatus were collected together with the repertoire data. An earlier analysis of around 540 of the donors applied high-throughput TCR beta sequencing to assess whether each TCR beta V gene segment acted as functional or pseudogenic. A separate validation cohort of about 110 different subjects was used in addition to the roughly 720-subject first cohort. The later analysis used no new phenotypic data to find candidate immune exposures, relying instead on TCR beta sequences and their occurrence across donors. On average, over 200,000 unique TCR beta nucleotide sequences were sequenced per donor among about 400 genotyped donors of the cohort, with roughly 18% of those sequences being non-productive. Roughly five DR-DQ haplotypes were handled as single units for association and clustering, since linkage in the cohort was strong. A later genetic analysis took genome-wide SNP genotypes for about 55% of the roughly 700 donors and used that subset as a discovery cohort. Of the roughly 400 genotyped donors, roughly 85% fell in the genetic ancestry cluster associated with self-reported Caucasian donors. All discovery cohort repertoires had been generated using a single sequencing platform. To predict cytomegalovirus infection status, the study brought together high-throughput TCR immunosequencing, statistical association of individual TCRs with disease status, and machine learning. General conclusions and limits of the study: Some IMGT-functional V segments, including TRBV6-2 and TRBV6-3, could not be told apart with the 87-base-pair reads, so those segments were excluded. Immune exposure information for the cohort was limited to CMV serostatus. A group of highly shared sequence variants was considered likely to be a technical artifact of the sequencing pipeline. It was suggested by the authors that the approach could potentially be generalized to other disease states and immunological phenotypes. In a later genetic analysis, a missense DCLRE1C variant was associated with V-gene and J-gene trimming of TCR beta chains, and the association was replicated in an independent cohort. Correlated functional status among segregating V segments might reflect linkage disequilibrium, but an unknown experimental factor could not be ruled out. According to a later genetic analysis, donors in an Asian-associated ancestry cluster had fewer N-insertions in productive TCRs than the roughly 660-donor mean. Several of the top co-occurrence clusters appeared to be linked to parvovirus B19, influenza, CMV and Epstein-Barr virus, according to a later analysis. The cohort was sequenced for TCR beta chains only, and without alpha or paired-chain data the features that could be detected were limited. In a later analysis, HLA-associated TCR beta chains showed more clonal expansion and lower generation probabilities than non-associated chains that were equally common. While some public TCRs were present in many individuals, most TCR sequences turned up only very rarely across donors. According to a later analysis, TCR association rates differed among HLA loci, with DRB1 alleles showing the most associated TCRs and HLA-C alleles showing the fewest. In a later analysis, about 17,000 TCR beta sequences were associated with specific HLA alleles at a false discovery rate of 0.05. Because some donors lacked HLA typing at each locus, the association tests relied only on the typed subset. The study listed around 160 TCR beta chains as associated with cytomegalovirus. Presence/absence analyses assumed roughly uniform sequencing depth across donors, an assumption that may not hold. In vitro tests confirmed that a few of the cytomegalovirus-associated TCR beta chains recognize cytomegalovirus antigens. In an earlier analysis of some 640 of the donors, most TCR beta V segments were observed in productive rearrangements about 90% or about 30% of the time, broadly matching IMGT annotations. The earlier analysis of some 560 of the donors excluded some 16 rarely observed V segments, including chromosome 9 orphons, because counts were too low. In both the original and validation cohorts, the classifier was reported to diagnose cytomegalovirus status with high specificity and sensitivity. Strong co-occurrence of HLA alleles, especially DR and DQ, made assigning TCR associations to individual alleles difficult. A further reported finding was that TCR beta sequences accurately predicted the HLA-A and HLA-B alleles for most subjects in the first cohort. In a later analysis, most CMV-associated TCR beta chains were found to appear HLA-restricted, with HLA associations seemingly driven largely by CMV exposure.

The cohort consisted of hundreds of healthy bone marrow donors. All cohort members were sampled while nominally healthy, although unrecorded immune exposures were likely present. The donor was CMV seronegative and was included in the group of over 300 seronegative cohort members. A peripheral blood sample was collected from each donor, and TCR beta sequencing was performed on peripheral blood mononuclear cells. Genomic DNA was extracted from the blood cell samples with the Qiagen DNeasy Blood Extraction Kit. Preparation of the library involved the immunoSEQ multiplex PCR assay. A mixture of 60 forward primers for TCR Vbeta segments and 13 reverse primers for TCR Jbeta segments was used in the multiplex PCR. The CDR3 region of rearranged TCR beta genes was amplified from genomic DNA with a multiplex PCR assay. Amplified TCR beta libraries were sequenced as 87-base-pair reads on the Illumina HiSeq System. Regarding the original processing steps: Across the 640 or so repertoires, a later analysis counted around 80 million unique TCR beta chains, roughly 11 million of which were shared by at least two donors. To remove PCR and sequencing errors, raw reads were error-corrected and collapsed into unique sequences using a nearest-neighbor algorithm that merged closely related sequences. CDR3 sequences were aligned to IMGT reference sequences to assign V, D and J gene segments. Each retained sequence needed at least a six-nucleotide match to both a V gene segment and a J gene segment. A rearrangement was called productive if the CDR3 had no stop codons and remained in frame with V and J, and every other rearrangement was called non-productive. Following IMGT convention, CDR3 was defined as the stretch from the second conserved V-encoded cysteine to the conserved J-encoded phenylalanine. Sequences without an unambiguous match to a single V gene segment were excluded from the earlier analysis of a few hundred of the donors. In an earlier analysis of 587 of the donors, V segments were called functional above 56.7% productive rearrangements and were called segregating when the between-donor standard deviation exceeded 5%. To diagnose cytomegalovirus status from the catalog of TCR beta chain sequences, a statistical classification framework was built. In a later analysis, TCR nucleotide sequences were compared against IMGT/GENE-DB human TR gene sequences so that V and J genes could be assigned. In a later analysis, CDR3 sequences and most-parsimonious VDJ recombination scenarios were assigned using the TCRdist pipeline. A later analysis defined each TCR beta chain by its CDR3 amino acid sequence plus V-gene family, and excluded reads lacking a unique V-gene family. A later analysis removed roughly 590 highly shared, low-generation-probability nucleotide sequences to deal with suspected cross-contamination and a sequencing artifact. In a later analysis, a clonal expansion index was calculated for each public chain from normalized within-repertoire ranks of inferred template counts. A later analysis computed generation probabilities with a VDJ recombination model fitted to out-of-frame rearrangements, and checked the results against IGoR. A later analysis scored TCR-TCR, TCR-HLA and TCR-CMV co-occurrence with hypergeometric tests, applying a repertoire-size bias correction to TCR pairs. False discovery rates were estimated in a later analysis by permuting HLA or CMV assignments 20 times. In a later analysis, co-occurring TCRs were grouped using DBSCAN, and TCRdist sequence similarity was added for clustering within HLA-allele-positive subsets. Repertoires with fewer than 30,000 or more than 120,000 public chains were left out of co-occurrence clustering, as were four to six repertoires with anomalous nucleotide sharing. In TCRdb, the immuneACCESS table is reduced to in-frame sequences with V and J assigned. These tables do not hold every clone; where another copy was compared, an unresolved V gene accounts for under half, and the others remain unexplained. V and J calls and clone size are copied from that table; D and trimming were computed from the DNA. Recorded for this sample are 180,000 or so clones; around 80% of them occurred a single time. The ten largest clonotypes hold 1.4% of the sample.

Based on the germline V gene, the CDR1 and CDR2 sequences are SNHLY and FYNNEI. At the junction V is shortened by 6 bases and J by 2 bases, with 11 bases in between. The CDR3 starts with the cysteine, ends with the phenylalanine, and has 13 residues. Solely the CDR3 DNA is kept, with 39 bases framed from the first base. This sequence was found in a man between 18 and 29 years old in good health and CMV-seronegative. Here the chain combines TRBV2 and TRBJ2-7; the D gene identity is not certain. The specimen was PBMCs. The nucleotide sequence is TGTGCCAGCAGCAGACTGGAGACCTACGAGCAGTACTTC. It encodes CASSRLETYEQYF.